The next 27 T cell receptor beta chains were all read from a single sample in a study of cytomegalovirus exposure and HLA in healthy donors. The primer mix had 60 Vbeta and 13 Jbeta primers. The protocol was immunoSEQ multiplex PCR, while the TCRdb copy is restricted to in-frame clones and leaves out a portion. The sample contains approximately 110,000 clones, less than 75% of which appear only once. Sequences were obtained from PBMCs. The receptors here all came from a woman in her forties in good health and CMV-seronegative.

The chain employs TRBV27 and TRBJ2-1; 15 bases agree with TRBD2. This CDR3 is 16 amino acids long. Germline lookup yields CDR1 MNHEY and CDR2 SMNVEV (reference sequence). CDR3 DNA: TGTGGAACCGGGACTAGCGGGAGGTCTGGCTACAATGAGCAGTTCTTC. Translated, it gives CGTGTSGRSGYNEQFF.

This clone occurred a few times. The chain couples TRBV6-5 to TRBJ2-2; 8 nucleotides line up with TRBD1. J lost 6 bases, V lost 0 bases, and 0 bases had no gene match. Per germline, CDR1 MNHEY and CDR2 SVGAGI. The CDR3 sequence is 14 residues long. DNA of the CDR3: TGTGCCAGCAGTTACTCACAGGGGGCCGGGGAGCTGTTTTTT. The encoded protein is CASSYSQGAGELFF.

This clone was counted between two and nine times. The genes are TRBV11-2 and TRBJ1-5; D may be TRBD1 (6 bases). The CDR3 runs 15 residues. Per germline, CDR1 SGHAT and CDR2 FQNNGV. Trimming removed 0 bases from V and 7 bases from J, with 13 bases in between. CDR3 residues: CASSLESGGRQPQHF. DNA of the CDR3: TGTGCCAGCAGCTTAGAGTCGGGGGGCAGGCAGCCCCAGCATTTT.

V is TRBV7-2 and J is TRBJ2-1, with D possibly TRBD2 on 5 matching bases. Germline-derived CDR1 and CDR2 are SGHTA and FQGNSA. The CDR3 sequence is 14 residues long. The V gene lost 1 base and the J gene lost 9 bases, with 13 bases spanning the gap. CDR3: CASSLELDEFEQFF. The CDR3 DNA follows: TGTGCCAGCAGCTTAGAACTAGACGAATTTGAGCAGTTCTTC.

The rearrangement links TRBV5-1 to TRBJ1-5; 9 positions match TRBD1. The CDR3 sequence is 15 residues long. J was trimmed by 4 bases and V by 0 bases; bases with no gene match: 2. CDR1 is SGHRS and CDR2 is YFSETQ in the germline V gene. The CDR3 nucleotides are TGCGCCAGCAGCTTGGGCGGGACAGGGAATCAGCCCCAGCATTTT. Translation: CASSLGGTGNQPQHF.

This chain links TRBV13 with TRBJ2-2; 8 bases map to TRBD1. This CDR3 spans 17 amino acids. The germline CDR1 and CDR2 sequences are PRHDT and FYEKMQ (reference sequence). V was clipped by 5 bases and J by 3 bases; unmatched bases: 11. CDR3 bases: TGTGCCAGCAGCATTAGGACAGGGACGTTGGACACCGGGGAGCTGTTTTTT. This encodes CASSIRTGTLDTGELFF. Filled out from reference TRBV13 and TRBJ2-2, the complete variable domain reads AAGVIQSPRHLIKEKRETATLKCYPIPRHDTVYWYQQGPGQDPQFLISFYEKMQSDKGSIPDRFSAQQFSDYHSELNMSSLELGDSALYFCASSIRTGTLDTGELFFGEGSRLTVL.

This clone came up a few times. The chain combines TRBV7-2 with TRBJ2-1, with 11 nucleotides matching TRBD2. The CDR3 totals 16 residues. V lost 0 bases, J lost 8 bases, and 6 bases stayed unmatched. Germline CDR1 is SGHTA and CDR2 is FQGNSA. The CDR3 bases are TGTGCCAGCAGCTTAGCCAGATTAGCGGGAGGGCATGAGCAGTTCTTC. This gives the protein CASSLARLAGGHEQFF. The entire variable domain, with the rest obtained from reference TRBV7-2 and TRBJ2-1, is as follows: GAGVSQSPSNKVTEKGKDVELRCDPISGHTALYWYRQSLGQGLEFLIYFQGNSAPDKSGLPSDRFSAERTGGSVSTLTIQRTQQEDSAVYLCASSLARLAGGHEQFFGPGTRLTVL.

This chain connects TRBV4-2 to TRBJ1-2, with D possibly being TRBD1 (5 bases). There are 15 residues in the CDR3. The V and J ends lost 4 bases and 4 bases respectively, with 16 bases between them. The germline CDR1 and CDR2 sequences are LGHNA and YNFKEQ. For the CDR3, the DNA is TGTGCCAGCAGCCCCCAGGGAGGGGATGCCTATGGCTACACCTTC. This gives the protein CASSPQGGDAYGYTF.

The J gene is TRBJ2-1, the V gene TRBV11-2; D possibly corresponds to TRBD1 (5 bases). Germline values: CDR1 SGHAT, CDR2 FQNNGV. Between the trimmed V and J ends, which lost 1 base and 7 bases, there was a span of 14 bases. The CDR3 consists of 15 residues. This CDR3 is CASSLVNRKENEQFF. CDR3 bases: TGTGCCAGCAGCTTAGTTAACAGGAAGGAGAATGAGCAGTTCTTC.

CDR3 sequence: CASSVGGGSTYEQYF. The CDR3 DNA is TGTGCCAGCAGCGTAGGGGGCGGTTCGACCTACGAGCAGTACTTC. The chain employs TRBV9 and TRBJ2-7, with D possibly matching TRBD1 (5 bases). Germline V gene sequence: CDR1 SGDLS, CDR2 YYNGEE. V lost 0 bases to trimming and J lost 2 bases, with 12 bases between them. The CDR3 sequence is 15 residues long.

The V gene is TRBV18, the J gene TRBJ2-1; 8 bases fit TRBD2. This CDR3 contains 16 residues. The germline CDR1 and CDR2 sequences are KGHSH and LQKENI. V lost 8 bases to trimming and J lost 6 bases; unmatched junction nucleotides: 15. Here the CDR3 reads CASNQQGLAGTNEQFF. CDR3 nucleotide sequence: TGTGCCAGCAACCAGCAGGGGCTAGCGGGCACCAATGAGCAGTTCTTC.

Remarks on this clone: Other DNA variants within this sample encode the same CDR3. The V and J genes are TRBV5-8 and TRBJ1-5; D is possibly TRBD1 (6 bases). The CDR3 has 13 amino acids. V lost 2 bases and J 7 bases, leaving 10 bases between the germline ends. Germline assignment: CDR1 SGHTS and CDR2 YDEGEE. The CDR3 loop reads CASSLQGSQPQHF. The DNA of the CDR3 is TGTGCCAGCAGCTTACAGGGTTCCCAGCCCCAGCATTTT. Full variable domain (rest looked up from reference TRBV5-8 and TRBJ1-5): EAGVTQSPTHLIKTRGQQATLRCSPISGHTSVYWYQQALGLGLQFLLWYDEGEERNRGNFPPRFSGRQFPNYSSELNVNALELEDSALYLCASSLQGSQPQHFGDGTRLSIL.

Regarding this clone: At one end the junction does not follow the germline gene, possibly because of a read error. This chain joins TRBV18 and TRBJ2-5, with 7 bases lining up with TRBD1. The germline V gene encodes CDR1 KGHSH and CDR2 LQKENI. The CDR3 has 15 residues. The CDR3 spells CASSPSVARGETQYF. CDR3 DNA sequence: TGTGCTAGCTCCCCGAGCGTGGCCAGGGGGGAGACCCAGTACTTC.

This clone was seen more than once but under ten times. The rearrangement uses TRBV4-1 and TRBJ1-1; D may be TRBD1 (5 bases). Trimming left V 0 bases short and J 2 bases short, with 10 bases between. Germline V gene sequence: CDR1 MGHRA, CDR2 YSYEKL. The CDR3 extends over 15 amino acids. CDR3 DNA: TGCGCCAGCAGCCAAGATCCCCAGGGAAACACTGAAGCTTTCTTT. Translated: CASSQDPQGNTEAFF.

Concerning this clone: The junction differs from germline at one of its ends, possibly a read error. This rearrangement joins TRBV4-3 to TRBJ2-3; D is perhaps TRBD2 (6 bases). The germline CDR1 and CDR2 sequences are LGHNA and YSLEER. The length of the CDR3 is 17 residues. This CDR3 is CASSQDGGIVREDTQYF. CDR3 coding DNA: TGCGCCAGCAGCCAAGATGGGGGGATAGTTCGGGAAGATACACAGTATTTT.

This clone was found a few times. This chain links TRBV19 with TRBJ1-1; weak D call: TRBD1 (5 bases). Trimming shortened V by 3 bases and J by 0 bases, and 17 bases separated the two germline ends. The CDR3 contains 17 residues. Germline lookup yields CDR1 LNHDA and CDR2 SQIVND (reference sequence). The CDR3 protein is CASSIPIRRGMNTEAFF. In DNA form, the CDR3 reads TGTGCCAGTAGTATCCCAATTAGGAGGGGTATGAACACTGAAGCTTTCTTT. The full variable domain, with the rest looked up from reference TRBV19 and TRBJ1-1, is DGGITQSPKYLFRKEGQNVTLSCEQNLNHDAMYWYRQDPGQGLRLIYYSQIVNDFQKGDIAEGYSVSREKKESFPLTVTSAQKNPTAFYLCASSIPIRRGMNTEAFFGQGTRLTVV.

CDR3 sequence reads: CASSFGRAETQYF. CDR3 sequence (DNA): TGTGCCAGCAGCTTTGGCAGGGCAGAGACCCAGTACTTC. V gene TRBV7-9 combines with J gene TRBJ2-5; TRBD1 might be the D (5 bases). The CDR3 covers 13 residues. V lost 3 bases, J lost 4 bases, and 9 bases lay in between. Germline V CDR1 and CDR2: SEHNR, FQNEAQ (reference sequence).

The CDR3 is CASSYSLYRVGELFF. The CDR3, as DNA: TGTGCCAGCAGTTACTCCCTCTACAGGGTAGGGGAGCTGTTTTTT. The gene calls are TRBV6-5 and TRBJ2-2; tentative D call: TRBD1 (6 bases). Trimming pared 0 bases from V and 8 bases from J, leaving 13 bases between. CDR1 and CDR2 (germline): MNHEY, SVGAGI. The CDR3 totals 15 residues.

This clone was counted only a few times. This sequence joins TRBV30 and TRBJ2-3; 7 positions match TRBD2. The ends lost 0 bases at V and 2 bases at J; junction bases unmatched: 2. Germline V lookup: CDR1 GTSNPN, CDR2 SVGIG (reference sequence). The CDR3 covers 14 residues. The CDR3 region is CAWSVGGNTDTQYF. CDR3 in DNA: TGTGCCTGGAGTGTGGGGGGGAACACAGATACGCAGTATTTT.

A note on this clone: The junction departs from germline at one end; a sequencing error may be responsible. This sequence joins TRBV7-9 and TRBJ2-2; 10 positions agree with TRBD1. The CDR3 totals 15 residues. The germline CDR1 and CDR2 sequences are SEHNR and FQNEAQ (reference sequence). The CDR3 is CSSSSPGQGHGELFF. CDR3 DNA sequence: TGTTCCAGCAGCTCGCCGGGACAGGGGCACGGGGAGCTGTTTTTT.

The rearrangement links TRBV7-3 to TRBJ1-5; D is possibly TRBD1 (6 bases). From germline, CDR1 is SGHTA and CDR2 FQGTGA. CDR3 length equals 18 residues. Trimming left V 2 bases short and J 0 bases short, with 17 bases between. Here the CDR3 reads CASSLGQRLSYSNQPQHF. The CDR3 DNA is TGTGCCAGCAGCTTAGGACAGAGACTTTCGTATAGCAATCAGCCCCAGCATTTT.

V is TRBV21-1 and J is TRBJ1-2. TRBV21-1 is noted as a pseudogene. This CDR3 region has 17 residues. CDR3 DNA sequence: TGTGCCAGCATCACCCATTTGGGACAGCGGGAGCATTATGGCTACACCTTC. It is translated as CASITHLGQREHYGYTF.

The chain employs TRBV27 and TRBJ1-5, with TRBD1 matching 9 bases. Germline loops: CDR1 MNHEY, CDR2 SMNVEV (reference sequence). The CDR3 runs 14 residues. J gave up 6 bases and V 5 bases, and 5 bases lay outside the gene matches. The CDR3 sequence is CASSRQGDGQPQHF. The CDR3 DNA is TGTGCCAGCAGTAGACAGGGGGATGGTCAGCCCCAGCATTTT.

This chain links TRBV7-2 with TRBJ1-3; the match to TRBD1 covers 8 bases. The junction had 7 bases not matched to a gene; V was cut back by 6 bases and J by 0 bases. Germline-derived CDR1 and CDR2 are SGHTA and FQGNSA. CDR3 length: 16 amino acids. CDR3 in DNA: TGTGCCAGCAGTCAGGGGGCGTTAATCTCTGGAAACACCATATATTTT. Protein sequence: CASSQGALISGNTIYF.

The J gene is TRBJ2-3, the V gene TRBV4-3; 7 bases align to TRBD1. The CDR3 contains 16 residues. Per germline, CDR1 LGHNA and CDR2 YSLEER. The V gene end was trimmed by 0 bases and the J gene end by 4 bases; junction bases not matched to a gene: 7. CDR3 coding DNA: TGCGCCAGCAGCCAAGAGGTGGCAGGGGGTGCAGATACGCAGTATTTT. Translating gives CASSQEVAGGADTQYF.

The rearrangement joins TRBV25-1 to TRBJ2-1; 9 nucleotides agree with TRBD2. Germline V lookup: CDR1 MGHDK, CDR2 SYGVNS. V dropped 8 bases and J dropped 10; count of bases not matched to a gene: 6. The CDR3 runs to 12 residues. CDR3 nucleotides: TGTGCCAGCCAACTAGCGGGTAGGGAGCAGTTCTTC. It translates to CASQLAGREQFF.

The rearrangement links TRBV6-1 to TRBJ2-4; possible D gene TRBD1, 5 bases. V was shortened by 2 bases and J by 3 bases, with 5 bases between the two germline ends. The CDR3 runs 13 residues. CDR1 and CDR2 from the germline V gene are MNHNS and SASEGT. The CDR3 sequence: CASSEQGKNIQYF. CDR3 sequence (DNA): TGTGCCAGCAGTGAACAGGGCAAAAACATTCAGTACTTC.